The 14 T cell receptor beta chains reported below all come from one sample, sequenced in a study of post-analysis software for immune sequencing data. Included in the TCR beta cDNA libraries were unique molecular identifiers. From the PCR reads, TCRdb called clonotypes with MiXCR, one entry per CDR3 protein. This sample has 750,000 to 950,000 distinct CDR3 sequences, with around 50% found just once. Their antigens are not known. Study-wide results and caveats: The five TRBV segments detected at higher frequency in patients than in controls included TRBV5-6, TRBV5-1 and TRBV20-1.

Specimen: blood. These receptors all stem from a girl aged 5-17 years with multiple sclerosis.

The chain is built from TRBV7-9 and TRBJ2-7; 7 nucleotides line up with TRBD2. V was clipped by 1 base and J by 0 bases; unmatched bases: 9. The CDR3 runs 17 residues. Germline V lookup: CDR1 SEHNR, CDR2 FQNEAQ (reference sequence). CDR3 DNA: TGTGCCAGCAGCTTAGTGCGGGGACTACTGGGCTCCTACGAGCAGTACTTC. This sequence encodes CASSLVRGLLGSYEQYF.

The chain recombines TRBV20-1 with TRBJ2-3, with D tentatively TRBD2 (5 bases). Trimming shortened V by 4 bases and J by 4 bases, and 15 bases separated the two germline ends. CDR3 length equals 14 residues. The V gene's germline CDR1 is DFQATT and CDR2 SNEGSKA (reference sequence). For the CDR3, the DNA is TGCAGTGCTACCCGGGCGGGTAGGGCAGATACGCAGTATTTT. Translated: CSATRAGRADTQYF.

This clonotype was counted only a few times. The J gene is TRBJ2-5, the V gene TRBV20-1, with D possibly TRBD1 on 5 matching bases. The closer fit of TRBJ2-7 to the DNA end suggests the J call may be wrong. This CDR3 contains 15 residues. The germline CDR1 and CDR2 sequences are DFQATT and SNEGSKA (reference sequence). The CDR3: CSARDRGEMGREQYF. Here the CDR3 DNA reads TGCAGTGCTAGAGATCGAGGAGAGATGGGGCGCGAGCAGTACTTC.

This clonotype was found a few times. This rearrangement joins TRBV11-2 to TRBJ2-6; D unresolved. Germline V gene data show CDR1 as SGHAT and CDR2 as FQNNGV. V lost 6 bases and J lost 0, with 9 bases in between. This CDR3 is 15 amino acids long. Written as DNA, the CDR3 is TGTGCCAGCAGTCCAGTGCACTCTGGGGCCAACGTCCTGACTTTC. Residues: CASSPVHSGANVLTF.

The V call is TRBV5-1, the J call TRBJ2-2; 9 bases map to TRBD1. V gave up 4 bases and J gave up 5 bases; unmatched junction bases: 6. Germline V gene data show CDR1 as SGHRS and CDR2 as YFSETQ. This CDR3 comprises 15 residues. The CDR3 sequence: CASSQEGQGTGELFF. The CDR3 DNA sequence: TGCGCCAGCAGCCAGGAGGGACAGGGTACCGGGGAGCTGTTTTTT.

This clonotype was found a few times. This chain links TRBV29-1 with TRBJ2-7, with 9 bases aligning to TRBD1. Germline CDR1 is SQVTM and CDR2 is ANQGSEA. J was trimmed by 3 bases and V by 4 bases; bases with no gene match: 7. The CDR3 has 14 amino acids. The CDR3 loop reads CSVVGDRGIYEQYF. Here the CDR3 DNA reads TGCAGCGTTGTGGGTGACAGGGGGATCTACGAGCAGTACTTC.

The chain uses TRBV6-4 and TRBJ2-6; unclear D gene. Germline lookup yields CDR1 MRHNA and CDR2 SNTAGT. CDR3 size: 16 residues. Trimming shortened V by 7 bases and J by 1 base, and 14 bases separated the two germline ends. CDR3 bases: TGTGCCAGCATCCGGACCCGACCTTCTGGGGCCAACGTCCTGACTTTC. Translating it yields CASIRTRPSGANVLTF.

V and J are TRBV9 and TRBJ1-1, with D perhaps matching TRBD1 (6 bases). V lost 3 bases and J 8 bases, leaving 11 bases between the germline ends. Germline loops: CDR1 SGDLS, CDR2 YYNGEE. The CDR3 spans 12 residues. The CDR3 sequence is CASSARGEEAFF. The CDR3 DNA reads TGTGCCAGCAGCGCAAGGGGGGAAGAAGCTTTCTTT.

The chain is built from TRBV6-6 and TRBJ1-2; a possible D gene is TRBD1 (5 bases). V lost 7 bases and J 4 bases, leaving 25 bases between the germline ends. In germline, CDR1 is MNHNY, CDR2 SVGAGI (reference sequence). The CDR3 covers 17 residues. The CDR3 DNA follows: TGTGCCAGCACCCCCCGAGGGTTGGGGGAGGGTCGCTATGGCTACACCTTC. Translation: CASTPRGLGEGRYGYTF.

J is TRBJ2-3 and V is TRBV18, with D unclear. The germline V gene encodes CDR1 KGHSH and CDR2 LQKENI. V lost 6 bases and J lost 7, with 17 bases in between. The CDR3 is made up of 14 amino acids. The CDR3 coding sequence is TGTGCCAGCTCTCCAGACCGTCCCCCCAATACGCAGTATTTT. Translating it yields CASSPDRPPNTQYF.

The chain employs TRBV29-1 and TRBJ2-7; D may be TRBD2 (6 bases). The V and J ends lost 2 bases and 3 bases respectively, with 11 bases between them. Germline assignment: CDR1 SQVTM and CDR2 ANQGSEA. This CDR3 contains 13 residues. The CDR3 sequence: CSVESGVVYEQYF. The CDR3 DNA reads TGCAGCGTTGAATCGGGGGTGGTCTACGAGCAGTACTTC.

This clonotype was detected only a few times. This chain uses TRBV4-1 with TRBJ2-1, with 10 bases that match TRBD2. The V segment lost 0 bases and the J segment 0 bases; nucleotides outside the gene matches: 11. CDR1 MGHRA and CDR2 YSYEKL come from the germline V gene. This CDR3 is 20 amino acids long. CDR3 region: CASSQDWLAGAFSSYNEQFF. Here the CDR3 DNA reads TGCGCCAGCAGCCAAGATTGGCTAGCGGGAGCCTTTAGCTCCTACAATGAGCAGTTCTTC.

CDR3 in DNA: TGTGCCAGCAGCTTAGATACACAGGCCTATGGCTACACCTTC. Translation gives CASSLDTQAYGYTF. The chain joins TRBV7-9 to TRBJ1-2, with D possibly matching TRBD1 (5 bases). The length of the CDR3 is 14 residues. CDR1 is SEHNR and CDR2 is FQNEAQ in the germline V gene (reference sequence). V was trimmed by 1 base and J by 4 bases, leaving 10 bases between them.

This clonotype was picked up one time. V gene TRBV20-1 combines with J gene TRBJ1-1, with 9 bases lining up with TRBD1. The CDR3 loop spans 15 amino acids. With V trimmed by 0 bases and J by 3 bases, 5 bases remained unmatched. Germline V gene sequence: CDR1 DFQATT, CDR2 SNEGSKA (reference sequence). The CDR3 loop reads CSAREADRGDTEAFF. The CDR3 DNA reads TGCAGTGCTAGAGAGGCGGACAGGGGAGACACTGAAGCTTTCTTT.